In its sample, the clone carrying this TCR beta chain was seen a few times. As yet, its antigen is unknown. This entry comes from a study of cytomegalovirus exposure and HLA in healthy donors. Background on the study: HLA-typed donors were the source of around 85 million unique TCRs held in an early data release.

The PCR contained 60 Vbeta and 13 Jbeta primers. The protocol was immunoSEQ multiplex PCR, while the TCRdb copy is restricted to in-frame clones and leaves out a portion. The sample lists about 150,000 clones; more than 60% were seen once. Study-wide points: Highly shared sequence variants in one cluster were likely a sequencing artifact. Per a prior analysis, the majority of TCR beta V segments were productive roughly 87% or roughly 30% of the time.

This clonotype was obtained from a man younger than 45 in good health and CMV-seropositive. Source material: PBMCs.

CDR3 loop: CASSEGAGDTGELFF. CDR3 bases: TGTGCCAGCAGTGAAGGGGCGGGAGACACCGGGGAGCTGTTTTTT. The chain uses TRBV25-1 and TRBJ2-2, with 7 bases that match TRBD2. CDR1 and CDR2 from the germline V gene are MGHDK and SYGVNS. The CDR3 loop spans 15 amino acids. V lost 2 bases to trimming and J lost 3 bases; unmatched junction nucleotides: 3.